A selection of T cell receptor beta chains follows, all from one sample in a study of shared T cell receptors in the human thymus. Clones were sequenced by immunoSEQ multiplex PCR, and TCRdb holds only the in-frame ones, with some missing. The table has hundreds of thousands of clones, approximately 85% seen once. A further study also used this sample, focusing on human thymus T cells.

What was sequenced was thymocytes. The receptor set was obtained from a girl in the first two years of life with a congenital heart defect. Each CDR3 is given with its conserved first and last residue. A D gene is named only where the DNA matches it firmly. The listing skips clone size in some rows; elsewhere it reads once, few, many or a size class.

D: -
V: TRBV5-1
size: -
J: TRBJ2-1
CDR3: CASSQRDNLYNEQFF
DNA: TGCGCCAGCAGCCAACGGGACAACCTCTACAATGAGCAGTTCTTC

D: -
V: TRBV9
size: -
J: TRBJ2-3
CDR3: CASSVGGRGTDTQYF
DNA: TGTGCCAGCAGCGTAGGCGGCAGAGGCACAGATACGCAGTATTTT

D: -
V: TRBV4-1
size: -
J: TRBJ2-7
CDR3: CASRQGGTGPYEQYF
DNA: TGCGCCAGCAGACAGGGGGGGACAGGCCCCTACGAGCAGTACTTC

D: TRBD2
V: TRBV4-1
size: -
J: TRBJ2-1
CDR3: CASSQVTSGRNNEQFF
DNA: TGCGCCAGCAGCCAAGTTACTAGCGGGCGCAACAATGAGCAGTTCTTC

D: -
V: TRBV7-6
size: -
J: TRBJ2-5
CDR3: CASSITWETQYF
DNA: TGTGCCAGCAGCATTACTTGGGAGACCCAGTACTTC

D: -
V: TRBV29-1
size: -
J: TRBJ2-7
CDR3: CSVEDPGGQYF
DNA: TGCAGCGTTGAAGATCCTGGAGGGCAGTACTTC

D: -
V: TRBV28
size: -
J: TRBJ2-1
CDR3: CASSPRQGSSYNEQFF
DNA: TGTGCCAGCAGTCCCCGGCAGGGGAGCTCCTACAATGAGCAGTTCTTC

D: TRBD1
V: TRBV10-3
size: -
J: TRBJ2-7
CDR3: CAIRDRGLIYEQYF
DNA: TGTGCCATCAGAGACAGGGGGCTTATCTACGAGCAGTACTTC

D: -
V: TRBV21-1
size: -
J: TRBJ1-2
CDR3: CASSPRKGQGARGYTF
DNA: TGTGCCAGCAGCCCCCGGAAAGGGCAGGGGGCGAGGGGCTACACCTTC

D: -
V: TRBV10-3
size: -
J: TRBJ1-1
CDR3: CATALEGDTEAFF
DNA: TGTGCCACCGCATTAGAGGGGGACACTGAAGCTTTCTTT

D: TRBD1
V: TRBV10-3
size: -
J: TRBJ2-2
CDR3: CAISATGTGVAGELFF
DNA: TGTGCCATCAGCGCCACCGGGACAGGGGTCGCCGGGGAGCTGTTTTTT

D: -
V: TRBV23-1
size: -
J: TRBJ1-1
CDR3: CASSQSGEAFF
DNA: TGCGCCAGCAGTCAGTCGGGTGAAGCTTTCTTT

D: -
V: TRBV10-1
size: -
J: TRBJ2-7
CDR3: CASSVTSYEQYF
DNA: TGCGCCAGCAGTGTGACTTCCTACGAGCAGTACTTC

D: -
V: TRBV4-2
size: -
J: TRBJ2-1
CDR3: CASSQVSGQGFNEQFF
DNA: TGTGCCAGCAGCCAAGTTTCAGGGCAGGGCTTCAATGAGCAGTTCTTC

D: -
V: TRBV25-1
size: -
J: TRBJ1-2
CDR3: CASSSGNSYTF
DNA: TGTGCCAGCAGTTCGGGGAACAGCTACACCTTC

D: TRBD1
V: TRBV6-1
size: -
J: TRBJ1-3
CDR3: CASRDRDSGNTIYF
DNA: TGTGCCAGCAGGGACAGGGACTCTGGAAACACCATATATTTT

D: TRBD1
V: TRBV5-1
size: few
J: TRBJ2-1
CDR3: CASSLLVGQKRLLYNEQFF
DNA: TGCGCCAGCAGCTTGCTTGTGGGACAGAAAAGACTTCTGTACAATGAGCAGTTCTTC

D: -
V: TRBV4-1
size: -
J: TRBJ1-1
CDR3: CASGTSKGQTEAFF
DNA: TGCGCCAGCGGGACATCAAAGGGGCAGACTGAAGCTTTCTTT